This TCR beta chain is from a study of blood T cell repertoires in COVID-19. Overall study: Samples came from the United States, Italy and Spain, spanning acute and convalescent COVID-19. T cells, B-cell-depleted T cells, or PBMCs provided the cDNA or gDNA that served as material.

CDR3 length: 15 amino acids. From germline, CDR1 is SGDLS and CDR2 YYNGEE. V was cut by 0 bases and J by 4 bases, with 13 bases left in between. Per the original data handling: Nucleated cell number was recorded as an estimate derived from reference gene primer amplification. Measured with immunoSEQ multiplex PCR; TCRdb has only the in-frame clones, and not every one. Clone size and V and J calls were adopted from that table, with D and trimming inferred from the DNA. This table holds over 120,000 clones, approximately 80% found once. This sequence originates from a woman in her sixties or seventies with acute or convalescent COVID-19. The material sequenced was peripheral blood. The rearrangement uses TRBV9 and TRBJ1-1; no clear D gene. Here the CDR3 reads CASSVEALRGTEAFF. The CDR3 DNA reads TGTGCCAGCAGCGTAGAGGCGCTCCGAGGCACTGAAGCTTTCTTT.